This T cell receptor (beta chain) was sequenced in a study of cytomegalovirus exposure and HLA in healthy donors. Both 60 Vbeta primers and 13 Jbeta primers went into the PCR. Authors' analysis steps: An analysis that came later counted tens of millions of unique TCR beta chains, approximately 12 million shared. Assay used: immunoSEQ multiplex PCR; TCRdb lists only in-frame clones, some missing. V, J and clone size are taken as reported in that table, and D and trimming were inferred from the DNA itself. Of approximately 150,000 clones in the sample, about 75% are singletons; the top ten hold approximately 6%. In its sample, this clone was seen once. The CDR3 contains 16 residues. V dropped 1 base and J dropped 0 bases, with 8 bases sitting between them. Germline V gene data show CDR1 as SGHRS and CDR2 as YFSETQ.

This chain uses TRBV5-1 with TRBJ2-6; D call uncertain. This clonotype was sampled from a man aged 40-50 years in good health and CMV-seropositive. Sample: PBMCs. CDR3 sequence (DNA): TGCGCCAGCAGCTTGTCTACTGGCTCTGGGGCCAACGTCCTGACTTTC. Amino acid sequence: CASSLSTGSGANVLTF. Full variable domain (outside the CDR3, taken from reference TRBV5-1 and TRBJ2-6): KAGVTQTPRYLIKTRGQQVTLSCSPISGHRSVSWYQQTPGQGLQFLFEYFSETQRNKGNFPGRFSGRQFSNSRSEMNVSTLELGDSALYLCASSLSTGSGANVLTFGAGSRLTVL.